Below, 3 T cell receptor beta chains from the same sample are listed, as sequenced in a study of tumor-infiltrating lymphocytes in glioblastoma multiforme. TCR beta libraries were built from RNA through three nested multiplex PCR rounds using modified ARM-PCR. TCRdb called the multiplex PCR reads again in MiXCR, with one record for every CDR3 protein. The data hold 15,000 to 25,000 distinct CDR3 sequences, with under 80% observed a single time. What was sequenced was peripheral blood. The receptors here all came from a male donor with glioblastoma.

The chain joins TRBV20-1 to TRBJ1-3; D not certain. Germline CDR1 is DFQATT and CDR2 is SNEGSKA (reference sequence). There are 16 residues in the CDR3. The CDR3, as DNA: TGCAATACTAGCCGCTACGATGCCAACTCTGGAAACACCATATATTTT. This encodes CNTSRYDANSGNTIYF.

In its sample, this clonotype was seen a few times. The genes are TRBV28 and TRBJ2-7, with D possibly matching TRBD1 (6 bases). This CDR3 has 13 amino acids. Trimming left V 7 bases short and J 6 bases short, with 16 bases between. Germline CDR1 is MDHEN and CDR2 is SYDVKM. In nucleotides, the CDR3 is TGTGCCAGCACCCCCCCCGCGACAGGCGAGCAGTACTTC. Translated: CASTPPATGEQYF.

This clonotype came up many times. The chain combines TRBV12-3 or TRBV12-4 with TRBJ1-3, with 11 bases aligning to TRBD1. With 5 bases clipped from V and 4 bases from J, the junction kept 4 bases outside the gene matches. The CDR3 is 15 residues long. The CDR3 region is CASSVDRGRGNTIYF. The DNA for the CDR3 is TGTGCCAGCAGTGTGGACAGGGGGCGAGGAAACACCATATATTTT.